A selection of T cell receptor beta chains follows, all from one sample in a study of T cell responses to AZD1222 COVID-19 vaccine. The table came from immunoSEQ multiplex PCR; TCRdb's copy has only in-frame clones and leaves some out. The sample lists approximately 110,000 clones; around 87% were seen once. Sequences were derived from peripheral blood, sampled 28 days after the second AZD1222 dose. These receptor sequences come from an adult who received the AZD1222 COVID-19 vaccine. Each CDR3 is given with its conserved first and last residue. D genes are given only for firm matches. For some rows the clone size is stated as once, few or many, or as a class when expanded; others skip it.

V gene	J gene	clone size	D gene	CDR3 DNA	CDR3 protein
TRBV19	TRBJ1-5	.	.	TGTGCCAGTAGTTACCCGAGCAGAGAAAGTTATAGCAATCAGCCCCAGCATTTT	CASSYPSRESYSNQPQHF
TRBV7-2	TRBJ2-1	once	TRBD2	TGTGCCAGCAGCTTAGGCCGCGCGGGAGTGCAGTTCTTC	CASSLGRAGVQFF
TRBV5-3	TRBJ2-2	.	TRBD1	TGTGCCAGAAGTACACGGGGACAGGGGGCGGACGGGGAGCTGTTTTTT	CARSTRGQGADGELFF
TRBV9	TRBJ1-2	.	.	TGTGCCAGCAGCGCAACAGGGAGGTATGGCTACACCTTC	CASSATGRYGYTF
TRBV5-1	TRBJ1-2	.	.	TGCGCCAGCAGCTTGGGGGCCGGTGGCTACACCTTC	CASSLGAGGYTF
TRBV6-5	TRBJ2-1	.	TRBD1	TGTGCCAGCAGTTACCGCCGGAAGGGGGCAGGCAATGAGCAGTTCTTC	CASSYRRKGAGNEQFF
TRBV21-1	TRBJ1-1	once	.	TGTGCCAGCAGCCACAGGGGACACTATATGAACACTGAAGCTTTCTTT	CASSHRGHYMNTEAFF
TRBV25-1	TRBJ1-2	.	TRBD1	TGTGCCAGCAGTAGTCCGGCAGGGGGCCCCGGCTATGGCTACACCTTC	CASSSPAGGPGYGYTF
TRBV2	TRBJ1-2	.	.	TGTGCCAGCAGTACACCTTATCGAAGTGACTACACCTTC	CASSTPYRSDYTF
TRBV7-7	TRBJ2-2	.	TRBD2	TGTGCCAGCAGCCCGAACCAGGCGGGAGGGAGGAACACCGGGGAGCTGTTTTTT	CASSPNQAGGRNTGELFF
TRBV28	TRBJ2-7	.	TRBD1	TGTGCCAGCACTCCGGGACAGGGTATCTACGAGCAGTACTTC	CASTPGQGIYEQYF